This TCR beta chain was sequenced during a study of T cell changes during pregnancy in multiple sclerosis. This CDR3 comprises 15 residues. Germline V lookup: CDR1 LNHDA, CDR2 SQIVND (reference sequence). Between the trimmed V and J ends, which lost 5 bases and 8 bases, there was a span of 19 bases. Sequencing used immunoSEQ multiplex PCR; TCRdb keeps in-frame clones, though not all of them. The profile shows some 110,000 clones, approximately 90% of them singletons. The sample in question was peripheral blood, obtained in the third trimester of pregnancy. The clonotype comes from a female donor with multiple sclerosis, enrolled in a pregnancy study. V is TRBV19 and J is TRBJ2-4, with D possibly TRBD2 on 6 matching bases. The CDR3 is CASSLALGWRDIQYF. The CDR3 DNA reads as TGTGCCAGTAGTCTAGCCCTTGGGTGGAGGGACATTCAGTACTTC. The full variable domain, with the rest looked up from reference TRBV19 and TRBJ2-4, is DGGITQSPKYLFRKEGQNVTLSCEQNLNHDAMYWYRQDPGQGLRLIYYSQIVNDFQKGDIAEGYSVSREKKESFPLTVTSAQKNPTAFYLCASSLALGWRDIQYFGAGTRLSVL.